These 29 T cell receptor beta chains were sequenced from one sample in a study of response to subunit inactivated influenza vaccine. TCRdb processed the RT-PCR reads anew with MiXCR; each CDR3 protein has one entry. The top ten clones hold around 9.6% of a sample with hundreds of thousands of distinct CDR3 sequences, about an eighth of them seen once. The sequencing used PBMCs from blood, collected on the day of vaccination. The source is a man aged 50 or older who received an inactivated influenza vaccine.

The CDR3, as DNA: TGCAGTGCTAGAGATGTTAGGGACAGAGAGTTGTACGGGGAGCTGTTTTTT. This gives the protein CSARDVRDRELYGELFF. The chain joins TRBV20-1 to TRBJ2-2; 7 nucleotides align to TRBD1. Trimming took 0 bases from V and 7 from J; bases not matched to a gene: 14. CDR1 is DFQATT and CDR2 is SNEGSKA in the germline V gene (reference sequence). The CDR3 covers 17 residues.

The chain links TRBV5-1 to TRBJ2-7; D perhaps matches TRBD2 (5 bases). The CDR3 extends over 16 amino acids. V shed 0 bases and J shed 2 bases, with 15 bases lying between them. Looked up from germline, CDR1 is SGHRS and CDR2 is YFSETQ. CDR3 DNA: TGCGCCAGCAGCTTGGCAACGAGGGTCAGCGCCTACGAGCAGTACTTC. Protein: CASSLATRVSAYEQYF.

In this sample, this clonotype turned up many times. The chain employs TRBV6-2 or TRBV6-3 and TRBJ2-1; maybe TRBD2 (6 bases). The V end was cut by 6 bases, the J end by 9 bases, with 18 bases between. There are 14 residues in the CDR3. CDR1 and CDR2 from the germline V gene are MNHEY and SVGEGT. The CDR3 spells CASSGWGSEGEQFF. DNA for the CDR3: TGTGCCAGCAGCGGGTGGGGGTCGGAGGGTGAGCAGTTCTTC.

This clonotype showed up many times. As DNA, the CDR3 is TGTGCCAGCAGTTTAGGATGGGGGAACACTGAAGCTTTCTTT. Translating gives CASSLGWGNTEAFF. The chain has TRBV27 and TRBJ1-1; D is unresolved. V lost 2 bases, J lost 1 base, and 8 bases lay in between. The germline V gene encodes CDR1 MNHEY and CDR2 SMNVEV (reference sequence). The CDR3 covers 14 residues.

This clonotype was recorded a few times. The rearrangement links TRBV6-1 to TRBJ2-1; 7 positions match TRBD1. The CDR3 covers 18 residues. The ends lost 7 bases at V and 7 bases at J; junction bases unmatched: 22. CDR1 and CDR2 from the germline V gene are MNHNS and SASEGT. CDR3 in DNA: TGTGCCAGCACCACTATCCTGGCCCCGGGACAGTTAGGGAATGAGCAGTTCTTC. It specifies CASTTILAPGQLGNEQFF.

This clonotype was picked up many times. The DNA of the CDR3 is TGTGCCAGCAGGTCTAGCGGGAGGATTAACACCGGGGAGCTGTTTTTT. Translated: CASRSSGRINTGELFF. The genes are TRBV7-9 and TRBJ2-2, with TRBD2 matching 11 bases. Germline CDR1 and CDR2: SEHNR and FQNEAQ (reference sequence). This CDR3 has 16 amino acids. J gave up 2 bases and V 6 bases, and 5 bases lay outside the gene matches.

CDR3 loop: CASSSHGASDTQYF. In nucleotides, the CDR3 is TGCGCCAGCAGCTCGCATGGGGCTTCAGATACGCAGTATTTT. The chain joins TRBV5-1 to TRBJ2-3; D is perhaps TRBD1 (5 bases). Germline V gene sequence: CDR1 SGHRS, CDR2 YFSETQ. With 3 bases removed from V and 4 bases from J, the gap between germline ends came to 12 bases. This CDR3 is 14 amino acids long.

The J gene is TRBJ2-1, the V gene TRBV7-8; the D gene is possibly TRBD2 (7 bases). The CDR3 is 17 amino acids. V was cut by 5 bases and J by 9 bases, with 26 bases left in between. Germline loops: CDR1 SGHVS, CDR2 FQNEAQ. The CDR3 here is CASSVTGGLTFRTEQFF. The CDR3 region has the DNA TGTGCCAGCAGCGTTACGGGGGGCCTGACCTTCAGGACTGAGCAGTTCTTC.

This clonotype occurred a few times. The chain employs TRBV10-1 and TRBJ2-2; D possibly corresponds to TRBD1 (5 bases). This CDR3 has 15 residues. V lost 5 bases and J 5 bases, leaving 15 bases between the germline ends. The V gene's germline CDR1 is WNHNN and CDR2 SYGVQD (reference sequence). The CDR3 coding sequence is TGCGCCAGCAGTAGGAGCAGGGATCAAACCGGGGAGCTGTTTTTT. Residues: CASSRSRDQTGELFF.

This clonotype has just a few counts. The chain couples TRBV6-1 to TRBJ2-3; no clear D gene. The length of the CDR3 is 17 residues. Between the trimmed V and J ends, which lost 6 bases and 3 bases, there was a span of 22 bases. Germline V gene data show CDR1 as MNHNS and CDR2 as SASEGT. CDR3 DNA sequence: TGTGCCAGCAGCCCGCTGAAGGGTCGGGCTGGTACAGATACGCAGTATTTT. Translating it yields CASSPLKGRAGTDTQYF.

The chain joins TRBV29-1 to TRBJ1-2, with TRBD1 as a possible D gene (6 bases). Trimming shortened V by 5 bases and J by 6 bases, and 10 bases separated the two germline ends. Germline CDR1 reads SQVTM; CDR2 reads ANQGSEA. CDR3 length: 11 residues. CDR3 sequence (DNA): TGCAGCGTTCGAGGGGGAGATGGCTACACCTTC. Its translation: CSVRGGDGYTF.

This clonotype was seen once. The CDR3 nucleotides are TGTGCCAGCAGCAAAACGGACGCCTACGAGCAGTACTTC. The encoded protein is CASSKTDAYEQYF. The chain recombines TRBV6-6 with TRBJ2-7; D is unresolved. V was cut by 6 bases and J by 2 bases, with 11 bases left in between. This CDR3 contains 13 residues. The germline V gene encodes CDR1 MNHNY and CDR2 SVGAGI (reference sequence).

This clonotype was detected only once. V gene TRBV7-2 combines with J gene TRBJ1-1; D remains unclear. Trimming removed 5 bases at V and 4 bases at J, with 17 bases between. The germline CDR1 and CDR2 sequences are SGHTA and FQGNSA. The CDR3 totals 15 residues. The DNA for the CDR3 is TGTGCCAGCAGCCCAAGGCCAGAAATAGGCACTGAAGCTTTCTTT. Its translation: CASSPRPEIGTEAFF. Full variable domain (rest looked up from reference TRBV7-2 and TRBJ1-1): GAGVSQSPSNKVTEKGKDVELRCDPISGHTALYWYRQSLGQGLEFLIYFQGNSAPDKSGLPSDRFSAERTGGSVSTLTIQRTQQEDSAVYLCASSPRPEIGTEAFFGQGTRLTVV.

V gene TRBV6-2 or TRBV6-3 combines with J gene TRBJ2-7, with 7 bases lining up with TRBD1. V shed 0 bases, J shed 2 bases, and the junction held 7 bases outside the gene matches. The CDR3 covers 16 residues. Germline V gene sequence: CDR1 MNHEY, CDR2 SVGEGT. The CDR3 is CASSYSKAQGAYEQYF. For the CDR3, the DNA is TGTGCCAGCAGTTACTCGAAGGCGCAGGGGGCCTACGAGCAGTACTTC.

This clonotype showed up just a few times. The rearrangement links TRBV7-9 to TRBJ2-3; 10 nucleotides agree with TRBD2. The V gene's germline CDR1 is SEHNR and CDR2 FQNEAQ (reference sequence). The CDR3 spans 16 residues. The J segment lost 6 bases and the V segment lost 5 bases, leaving 11 bases of the junction unmatched. The CDR3 DNA reads as TGTGCCAGCAGCCTACTGAGCGGGAGGGCCGGGGATACGCAGTATTTT. Translating gives CASSLLSGRAGDTQYF.

This clonotype was recorded a few times. This chain uses TRBV20-1 with TRBJ1-5; TRBD1 aligns across 7 bases. Germline values: CDR1 DFQATT, CDR2 SNEGSKA (reference sequence). The CDR3 sequence is 15 residues long. V shed 0 bases, J shed 8 bases, and the junction held 10 bases outside the gene matches. CDR3 nucleotide sequence: TGCAGTGCTAGAGAAGGGGGCTCCGGGGGGAAGCCCCAGCATTTT. Translation gives CSAREGGSGGKPQHF.

This clonotype was seen at least ten times. CDR3 DNA sequence: TGTGCCAGCAGTTCGGGGACAGCCTATAATTCACCCCTCCACTTT. This encodes CASSSGTAYNSPLHF. The genes are TRBV28 and TRBJ1-6; 7 nucleotides match TRBD1. Trimming took 4 bases from V and 2 from J; bases not matched to a gene: 2. The CDR3 runs to 15 residues. CDR1 MDHEN and CDR2 SYDVKM come from the germline V gene.

This clonotype was seen only a few times. The J gene is TRBJ2-7, the V gene TRBV14; D may be TRBD2 (6 bases). Trimming cost V 6 bases and J 2 bases, with 17 bases left between them. Germline values: CDR1 SGHDN, CDR2 FVKESK. The CDR3 has 15 amino acids. The CDR3 DNA follows: TGTGCCAGCAGTTCCGGGGGAAGGGGAACCTACGAGCAGTACTTC. It translates to CASSSGGRGTYEQYF. The full variable domain, in which reference TRBV14 and TRBJ2-7 provide the parts outside the CDR3, is EAGVTQFPSHSVIEKGQTVTLRCDPISGHDNLYWYRRVMGKEIKFLLHFVKESKQDESGMPNNRFLAERTGGTYSTLKVQPAELEDSGVYFCASSSGGRGTYEQYFGPGTRLTVT.

On this clonotype itself: An end of the junction does not agree with germline; a read error may underlie this. The chain joins TRBV12-3 or TRBV12-4 to TRBJ2-7, with D hard to call. The CDR3 loop spans 19 amino acids. The CDR3 region is CARSFSAWEQRKGNYEQYF. The CDR3 nucleotides are TGTGCCCGCAGTTTTTCTGCATGGGAACAACGGAAAGGAAACTACGAGCAGTACTTC.

This chain joins TRBV5-5 and TRBJ2-5; 10 bases match TRBD2. The germline CDR1 and CDR2 sequences are SGHKS and YYEKEE (reference sequence). V was pared by 1 base and J by 4 bases, with 7 bases of the junction left unmatched. This CDR3 comprises 16 residues. The CDR3 bases are TGTGCCAGCAGCTTGTCGGGACTAGCGAGGGCAGAGACCCAGTACTTC. It specifies CASSLSGLARAETQYF.

The J gene is TRBJ2-6, the V gene TRBV9; D is perhaps TRBD1 (6 bases). Germline V gene sequence: CDR1 SGDLS, CDR2 YYNGEE. V was clipped by 4 bases and J by 0 bases, with 11 bases between them. This CDR3 spans 16 amino acids. For the CDR3, the DNA is TGTGCCAGCAGCCAAAACAGGGACTCTGGGGCCAACGTCCTGACTTTC. Translation: CASSQNRDSGANVLTF.

The rearrangement links TRBV29-1 to TRBJ1-4; perhaps TRBD1 as D (5 bases). V gave up 6 bases and J gave up 8 bases, with 10 bases separating them. CDR1 SQVTM and CDR2 ANQGSEA come from the germline V gene. This CDR3 spans 11 amino acids. The CDR3 sequence is CSVNTGEKLFF. CDR3 DNA sequence: TGCAGCGTAAATACAGGAGAAAAACTGTTTTTT.

This clonotype was detected a few times. The rearrangement joins TRBV7-9 to TRBJ2-1; D might be TRBD1 (5 bases). The ends were cut back, 10 bases at V and 1 base at J, with 14 bases in the middle. Germline V gene data show CDR1 as SEHNR and CDR2 as FQNEAQ (reference sequence). CDR3 length: 14 amino acids. For the CDR3, the DNA is TGTGCCACCGACAGTGAAACTTCCTACAATGAGCAGTTCTTC. Translation gives CATDSETSYNEQFF.

This clonotype was recorded a few times. The chain carries TRBV5-5 and TRBJ2-7; 7 bases match TRBD2. This CDR3 has 14 residues. Germline CDR1 SGHKS, CDR2 YYEKEE (reference sequence). V shed 4 bases, J shed 5 bases, and the junction held 9 bases outside the gene matches. CDR3 sequence: CASSPPVAGNEQYF. In DNA form, the CDR3 reads TGTGCCAGCAGCCCCCCGGTAGCGGGTAACGAGCAGTACTTC.

This chain uses TRBV5-1 with TRBJ1-5; 12 bases fit TRBD1. Losses at the gene ends were 5 bases for V and 6 bases for J; bases not matched to a gene: 9. The germline gives CDR1 SGHRS, CDR2 YFSETQ. CDR3 length: 16 amino acids. The CDR3 DNA sequence: TGCGCCAGCAGTCCCGACGGGACAGGGGGCTTTCAGCCCCAGCATTTT. It yields the protein CASSPDGTGGFQPQHF.

This clonotype was counted between two and nine times. This chain links TRBV30 with TRBJ2-1; weak D call: TRBD2 (7 bases). The CDR3 covers 12 residues. In germline, CDR1 is GTSNPN, CDR2 SVGIG (reference sequence). Trimming took 4 bases from V and 9 from J, leaving 13 bases between them. DNA of the CDR3: TGTGCCTGGACGGGGGGCGGTGGTGAGCAGTTCTTC. Protein: CAWTGGGGEQFF.

This clonotype was seen at least ten times. The chain has TRBV6-1 and TRBJ1-2; 7 nucleotides line up with TRBD1. Germline assignment: CDR1 MNHNS and CDR2 SASEGT. This CDR3 comprises 16 residues. V dropped 6 bases and J dropped 4; count of bases not matched to a gene: 14. The CDR3: CASSGGTAFSTYGYTF. In nucleotides, the CDR3 is TGTGCCAGCAGCGGAGGGACAGCCTTTAGCACCTATGGCTACACCTTC.

This clonotype was observed a handful of times. V is TRBV12-3 or TRBV12-4 and J is TRBJ2-2, with D possibly being TRBD1 (5 bases). V gave up 3 bases and J gave up 4 bases, with 12 bases separating them. This CDR3 contains 15 residues. Here the CDR3 reads CASSFQGVSTGELFF. CDR3 bases: TGTGCCAGCAGTTTTCAGGGTGTATCCACCGGGGAGCTGTTTTTT.

This clonotype was seen a few times. The V gene is TRBV18, the J gene TRBJ2-3; 8 bases fit TRBD2. Germline assignment: CDR1 KGHSH and CDR2 LQKENI. V lost 2 bases, J lost 2 bases, and 6 bases stayed unmatched. The CDR3 length is 16 residues. CDR3 sequence (DNA): TGTGCCAGCTCACCAAGCGGGGGCCAGTTCACAGATACGCAGTATTTT. It codes for CASSPSGGQFTDTQYF.